A single sample is the source of the 6 T cell receptor beta chains below, sequenced in a study of Ad26.COV2.S vaccination and SARS-CoV-2 variants. TCRdb keeps only in-frame clones here, not all; method: immunoSEQ multiplex PCR. Of some 500,000 clones in the sample, nearly 90% are singletons; the top ten hold roughly 2.5%. Described treatment: some 20 received Ad26.COV2.S at low or high dose, single or two shots; about 5 received placebo; per-sample allocation not given. Collection of samples fell on day 63 after the first vaccine or placebo injection. This material consisted of peripheral blood, taken in a trial of Ad26.COV2.S vaccine versus placebo. These receptors came from a person between 18 and 60 years old who received the Ad26.COV2.S COVID-19 vaccine or a placebo.

CDR3 sequence reads: CASRIGAGSFYGKGNEQFF. DNA for the CDR3: TGTGCCAGCAGGATAGGGGCCGGAAGTTTTTACGGTAAAGGGAATGAGCAGTTCTTC. The chain joins TRBV7-8 to TRBJ2-1; a possible D gene is TRBD1 (5 bases). V was shortened by 6 bases and J by 7 bases, with 31 bases between the two germline ends. The CDR3 extends over 19 amino acids. Germline assignment: CDR1 SGHVS and CDR2 FQNEAQ. The variable domain in full, with the rest retrieved from reference TRBV7-8 and TRBJ2-1, is GAGVSQSPRYKVAKRGQDVALRCDPISGHVSLFWYQQALGQGPEFLTYFQNEAQLDKSGLPSDRFFAERPEGSVSTLKIQRTQQEDSAVYLCASRIGAGSFYGKGNEQFFGPGTRLTVL.

This chain connects TRBV7-9 to TRBJ1-5; no clear D. Trimming shortened V by 1 base and J by 4 bases, and 8 bases separated the two germline ends. Germline loops: CDR1 SEHNR, CDR2 FQNEAQ (reference sequence). The CDR3 consists of 14 residues. CDR3 DNA: TGTGCCAGCAGCTTAGGGACGGATAATCAGCCCCAGCATTTT. Translated: CASSLGTDNQPQHF.

The gene calls are TRBV3-1 (or the pseudogene TRBV3-2) and TRBJ2-3, with 8 bases that match TRBD2. CDR1 and CDR2 (germline): LGHDT, YNNKEL (reference sequence). The CDR3 sequence is 16 residues long. The trim removed 1 base at V and 2 bases at J, leaving 5 bases unmatched. CDR3 sequence (DNA): TGTGCCAGCAGCCAAGTGCGGGGGGTTAACACAGATACGCAGTATTTT. Its protein product is CASSQVRGVNTDTQYF.

The chain links TRBV6-5 to TRBJ2-7; D possibly corresponds to TRBD1 (6 bases). CDR1 and CDR2 from the germline V gene are MNHEY and SVGAGI. V was pared by 2 bases and J by 7 bases, with 9 bases between. This CDR3 has 12 amino acids. Here the CDR3 DNA reads TGTGCCAGCAGTTACACAGGGCGGGAGCAGTACTTC. As protein: CASSYTGREQYF.

This chain uses TRBV3-1 (or the pseudogene TRBV3-2) with TRBJ2-1, with TRBD2 identical over 8 bases. The CDR3 runs 15 residues. In germline, CDR1 is LGHDT, CDR2 YNNKEL (reference sequence). Trimming at V came to 5 bases and at J to 5 bases, leaving 8 bases not matched to a gene. Written as DNA, the CDR3 is TGTGCCAGCAGCTCCCCGGGACTAGGAAACAATGAGCAGTTCTTC. It translates to CASSSPGLGNNEQFF.

The rearrangement joins TRBV7-2 to TRBJ1-5, with 8 bases fitting TRBD1. V lost 4 bases to trimming and J lost 3 bases; unmatched junction nucleotides: 11. From germline, CDR1 is SGHTA and CDR2 FQGNSA. CDR3 length: 17 residues. The CDR3 reads CASSSGGGQGYNQPQHF. The DNA for the CDR3 is TGTGCCAGCAGCTCGGGGGGTGGACAGGGCTACAATCAGCCCCAGCATTTT.